Below are 12 T cell receptor beta chains sequenced from a single sample in a study of T-cell reconstitution after alpha-beta-depleted transplantation in children. During its preparation, the TCRbeta library received unique molecular identifiers. TCRdb re-derived calls from the PCR reads in MiXCR, one entry per CDR3 protein. The table records about 830,000 distinct CDR3 sequences, roughly 16% of them present only once. Source: PBMCs, mostly from graft donor cells, taken 360 days after TCRalphabeta/CD19-depleted stem cell transplant. The receptor set was obtained from a male patient younger than 18 who had a stem cell transplant for acute lymphoblastic leukemia, so the T cells may come from the graft donor.

This clonotype was counted a few times. The V gene is TRBV2, the J gene TRBJ2-1; D not resolved. The CDR3 length is 13 residues. V lost 4 bases, J lost 6 bases, and 10 bases lay in between. Germline values: CDR1 SNHLY, CDR2 FYNNEI. The CDR3 region has the DNA TGTGCCAGCAGTGTCGAGGCCACCAATGAGCAGTTCTTC. Protein: CASSVEATNEQFF.

In this sample, this clonotype turned up a few times. The chain uses TRBV5-6 and TRBJ1-5, with 10 nucleotides matching TRBD1. Looked up from germline, CDR1 is SGHDT and CDR2 is YYEEEE. This CDR3 region has 17 residues. V lost 4 bases to trimming and J lost 2 bases; unmatched junction nucleotides: 9. CDR3 protein: CASSTLTGGDGNQPQHF. As DNA, the CDR3 is TGTGCCAGCAGCACCCTGACAGGGGGCGACGGCAATCAGCCCCAGCATTTT. Based on the CDR3 plus reference TRBV5-6 and TRBJ1-5, the full variable domain is DAGVTQSPTHLIKTRGQQVTLRCSPKSGHDTVSWYQQALGQGPQFIFQYYEEEERQRGNFPDRFSGHQFPNYSSELNVNALLLGDSALYLCASSTLTGGDGNQPQHFGDGTRLSIL.

The chain employs TRBV2 and TRBJ2-7; the match to TRBD2 covers 12 bases. The trim removed 3 bases at V and 9 bases at J, leaving 9 bases unmatched. The CDR3 spans 15 residues. CDR1 and CDR2 (germline): SNHLY, FYNNEI. CDR3 nucleotide sequence: TGTGCCAGCAGTGAGTGGCTAGCGGGGGGGTCCCGGCAGTACTTC. Its protein is CASSEWLAGGSRQYF.

This chain joins TRBV20-1 and TRBJ1-5, with a tentative D call TRBD1 (6 bases). The CDR3 contains 14 residues. The germline V and J ends were trimmed by 6 bases and 2 bases, with 14 bases remaining between them. Germline CDR1 and CDR2: DFQATT and SNEGSKA (reference sequence). The CDR3 loop is CSAEGGWGNQPQHF. The CDR3 coding sequence is TGCAGTGCAGAGGGGGGTTGGGGCAATCAGCCCCAGCATTTT.

This clonotype was detected many times. This chain uses TRBV5-1 with TRBJ2-1; TRBD2 matches 9 bases. The CDR3 sequence is 17 residues long. Trimming took 4 bases from V and 0 from J; bases not matched to a gene: 8. Germline CDR1 and CDR2: SGHRS and YFSETQ. The CDR3 DNA is TGCGCCAGCAGCCCGGGACTAGCATTATCCTCCTACAATGAGCAGTTCTTC. Translated: CASSPGLALSSYNEQFF.

This clonotype was counted between two and nine times. V is TRBV12-3 or TRBV12-4 and J is TRBJ2-7; TRBD1 aligns across 9 bases. The V gene end was trimmed by 3 bases and the J gene end by 11 bases; junction bases not matched to a gene: 11. This CDR3 comprises 14 residues. CDR3 in amino acids: CASSFGDREAGEYF. CDR3 DNA: TGTGCCAGCAGTTTTGGGGACAGGGAGGCCGGGGAGTACTTC.

This clonotype showed up just a few times. V gene TRBV20-1 combines with J gene TRBJ2-1; 9 bases map to TRBD1. CDR1 and CDR2 (germline): DFQATT, SNEGSKA (reference sequence). Trimming took 5 bases from V and 0 from J; bases not matched to a gene: 17. CDR3 size: 19 residues. Here the CDR3 reads CSASRTGVIPLSSYNEQFF. CDR3 nucleotides: TGCAGTGCTTCCCGGACAGGGGTGATTCCCCTCAGCTCCTACAATGAGCAGTTCTTC.

The rearrangement uses TRBV12-3 or TRBV12-4 and TRBJ1-3; a possible D gene is TRBD1 (6 bases). V was shortened by 7 bases and J by 2 bases, with 6 bases between the two germline ends. This CDR3 is 12 amino acids long. The CDR3 DNA reads as TGTGCCAGCAACAGGGCTGGAAACACCATATATTTT. Its translation is CASNRAGNTIYF.

The rearrangement links TRBV2 to TRBJ2-7; 12 positions match TRBD2. The junction had 17 bases not matched to a gene; V was cut back by 2 bases and J by 6 bases. The CDR3 has 19 amino acids. CDR1 is SNHLY and CDR2 is FYNNEI in the germline V gene. CDR3 sequence reads: CASSERASGRAVGPFEQYF. CDR3 nucleotides: TGTGCCAGCAGTGAAAGGGCTAGCGGGAGGGCCGTTGGCCCCTTCGAGCAGTACTTC. Variable domain in full (rest from reference TRBV2 and TRBJ2-7): EPEVTQTPSHQVTQMGQEVILRCVPISNHLYFYWYRQILGQKVEFLVSFYNNEISEKSEIFDDQFSVERPDGSNFTLKIRSTKLEDSAMYFCASSERASGRAVGPFEQYFGPGTRLTVT.

The chain has TRBV6-1 and TRBJ2-2, with D unclear. The length of the CDR3 is 17 residues. Germline values: CDR1 MNHNS, CDR2 SASEGT. V was trimmed by 0 bases and J by 3 bases, leaving 14 bases between them. The CDR3 DNA reads as TGTGCCAGCAGTGAAGCGGAACGGCTTCTCTACACCGGGGAGCTGTTTTTT. It is translated as CASSEAERLLYTGELFF.

This clonotype was recorded at least ten times. V is TRBV5-5 and J is TRBJ2-7, with 10 bases matching TRBD2. V shed 4 bases and J 3 bases; nucleotides not matched to a gene: 4. This CDR3 is built from 14 residues. Germline V lookup: CDR1 SGHKS, CDR2 YYEKEE (reference sequence). The CDR3 is CASSGWTSGYEQYF. CDR3 sequence (DNA): TGTGCCAGCAGCGGGTGGACTAGCGGCTACGAGCAGTACTTC.

In its sample, this clonotype was seen many times. The DNA for the CDR3 is TGCAGCGCTGGGACAGGGGACGGCAATCAGCCCCAGCATTTT. Its protein product is CSAGTGDGNQPQHF. This sequence joins TRBV29-1 and TRBJ1-5; 10 nucleotides agree with TRBD1. This CDR3 has 14 residues. J gave up 2 bases and V 7 bases, and 5 bases lay outside the gene matches. CDR1 and CDR2 (germline): SQVTM, ANQGSEA. The full variable domain, in which reference TRBV29-1 and TRBJ1-5 provide the parts outside the CDR3, is SAVISQKPSRDICQRGTSLTIQCQVDSQVTMMFWYRQQPGQSLTLIATANQGSEATYESGFVIDKFPISRPNLTFSTLTVSNMSPEDSSIYLCSAGTGDGNQPQHFGDGTRLSIL.